This TCR beta chain originates from a study of blood T cell repertoires in COVID-19. In the study overall: Sample material is recorded as cDNA or gDNA derived from T cells, B-cell-depleted T cells, or PBMCs.

Trimming shortened V by 1 base and J by 5 bases, and 15 bases separated the two germline ends. The germline V gene has CDR1 SGHVS and CDR2 FNYEAQ. This CDR3 is built from 15 residues. Per the original methods: Reference gene primers were amplified, and this amplification served to estimate nucleated cell counts. Assay: immunoSEQ multiplex PCR; the TCRdb copy retains only in-frame clones and omits some. V, J and clone size are taken as reported in that table, and D and trimming were inferred from the DNA itself. This table has hundreds of thousands of clones, 70% to 90% appearing once. The sample consisted of peripheral blood. The rearrangement links TRBV7-6 to TRBJ2-7; possible D gene TRBD2, 6 bases. This receptor was identified in a woman between 45 and 65 years old with COVID-19, enrolled during active disease. Here the CDR3 DNA reads TGTGCCAGCAGCTTAGGCGGAGGGCTCGGCCACGAGCAGTACTTC. Protein product: CASSLGGGLGHEQYF.